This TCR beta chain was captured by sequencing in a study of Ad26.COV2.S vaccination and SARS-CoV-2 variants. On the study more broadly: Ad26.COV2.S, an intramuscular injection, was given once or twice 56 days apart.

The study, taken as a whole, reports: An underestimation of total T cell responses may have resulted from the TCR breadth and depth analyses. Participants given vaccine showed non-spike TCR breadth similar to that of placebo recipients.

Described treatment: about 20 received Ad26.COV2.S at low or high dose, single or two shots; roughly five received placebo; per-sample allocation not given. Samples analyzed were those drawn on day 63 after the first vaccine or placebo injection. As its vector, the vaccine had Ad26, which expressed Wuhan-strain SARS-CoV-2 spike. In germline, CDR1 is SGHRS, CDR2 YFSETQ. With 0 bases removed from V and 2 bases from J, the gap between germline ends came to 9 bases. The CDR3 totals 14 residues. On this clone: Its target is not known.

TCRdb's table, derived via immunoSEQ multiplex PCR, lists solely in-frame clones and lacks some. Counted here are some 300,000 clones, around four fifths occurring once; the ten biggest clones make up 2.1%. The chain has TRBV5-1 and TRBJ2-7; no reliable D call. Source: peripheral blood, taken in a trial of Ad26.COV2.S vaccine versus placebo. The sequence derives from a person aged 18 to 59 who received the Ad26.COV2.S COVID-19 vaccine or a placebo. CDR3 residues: CASSLDSFAYEQYF. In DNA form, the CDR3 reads TGCGCCAGCAGCTTGGATTCTTTTGCCTACGAGCAGTACTTC.